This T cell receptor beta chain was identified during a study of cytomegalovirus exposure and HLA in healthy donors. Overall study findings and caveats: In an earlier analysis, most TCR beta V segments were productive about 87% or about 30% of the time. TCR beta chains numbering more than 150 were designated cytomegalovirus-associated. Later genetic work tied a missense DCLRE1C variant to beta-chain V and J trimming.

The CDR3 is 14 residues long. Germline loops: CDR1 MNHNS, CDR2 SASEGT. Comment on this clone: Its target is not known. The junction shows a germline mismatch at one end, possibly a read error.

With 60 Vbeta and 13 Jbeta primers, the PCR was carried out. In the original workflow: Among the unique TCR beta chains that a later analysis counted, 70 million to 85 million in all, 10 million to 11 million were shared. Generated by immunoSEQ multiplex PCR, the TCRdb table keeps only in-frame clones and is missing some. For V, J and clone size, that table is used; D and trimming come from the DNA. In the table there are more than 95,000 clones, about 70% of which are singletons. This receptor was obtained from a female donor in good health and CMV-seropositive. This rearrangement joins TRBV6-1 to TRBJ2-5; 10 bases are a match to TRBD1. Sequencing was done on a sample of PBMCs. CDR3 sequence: CASIFDRGQGTQYF. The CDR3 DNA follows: TGTGCCAGCATATTCGACAGGGGGCAAGGGACCCAGTACTTC.